This T cell receptor beta chain was found in a study of OX40 agonist ivuxolimab in advanced cancers. This clone was seen a single time. With 0 bases removed from V and 0 bases from J, the gap between germline ends came to 8 bases. The CDR3 is 15 amino acids. CDR1 and CDR2 (germline): SGHTS, YDEGEE. This table comes from immunoSEQ multiplex PCR, and its TCRdb copy is limited to in-frame clones, with some not included. The sample lists around 140,000 clones, approximately 94% occurring once. The chain uses TRBV5-8 and TRBJ2-3, with a weak D call TRBD2 (5 bases). The material was CD4+ or CD8+ T cells sorted from blood, obtained in a trial of the OX40 agonist ivuxolimab. This sequence originates from an adult with an advanced solid tumor such as melanoma, head and neck, liver or kidney cancer. Written as DNA, the CDR3 is TGTGCCAGCAGCTTGGGAGGGCCAAGCACAGATACGCAGTATTTT. It codes for CASSLGGPSTDTQYF.